This T cell receptor beta chain was captured by sequencing in a study of T cell changes during pregnancy in multiple sclerosis. The CDR3 sequence is 15 residues long. Germline V gives CDR1 SGHTA, CDR2 FQGNSA. V lost 2 bases to trimming and J lost 4 bases, with 12 bases between them. The assay was immunoSEQ multiplex PCR, and TCRdb's table has in-frame clones only and misses some. The sample lists approximately 93,000 clones; less than 95% were seen once. The sequences come from peripheral blood, collected in the first trimester of pregnancy. This sequence was found in a female donor in good health, enrolled as a control in a pregnancy study. This chain joins TRBV7-2 and TRBJ2-1; maybe TRBD1 (6 bases). The chain's CDR3 is CASSLSTGSYNEQFF. Here the CDR3 DNA reads TGTGCCAGCAGCTTATCGACAGGTTCATACAATGAGCAGTTCTTC.